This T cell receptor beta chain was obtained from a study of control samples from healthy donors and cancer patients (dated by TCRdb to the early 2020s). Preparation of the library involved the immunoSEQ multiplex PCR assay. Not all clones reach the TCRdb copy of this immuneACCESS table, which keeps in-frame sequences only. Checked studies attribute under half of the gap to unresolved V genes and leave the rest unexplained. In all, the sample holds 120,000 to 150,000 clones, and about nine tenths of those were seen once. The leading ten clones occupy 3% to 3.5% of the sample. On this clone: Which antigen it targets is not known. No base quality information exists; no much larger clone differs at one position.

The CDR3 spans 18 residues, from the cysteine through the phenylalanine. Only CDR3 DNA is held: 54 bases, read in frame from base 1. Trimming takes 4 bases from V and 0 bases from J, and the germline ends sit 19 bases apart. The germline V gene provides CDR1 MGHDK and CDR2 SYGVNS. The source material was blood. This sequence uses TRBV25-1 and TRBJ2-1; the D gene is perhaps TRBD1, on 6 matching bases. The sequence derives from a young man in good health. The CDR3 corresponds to CASSGPGDTASSYNEQFF. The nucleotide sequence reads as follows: TGTGCCAGCAGTGGGCCCGGGGACACCGCGAGCTCCTACAATGAGCAGTTCTTC.